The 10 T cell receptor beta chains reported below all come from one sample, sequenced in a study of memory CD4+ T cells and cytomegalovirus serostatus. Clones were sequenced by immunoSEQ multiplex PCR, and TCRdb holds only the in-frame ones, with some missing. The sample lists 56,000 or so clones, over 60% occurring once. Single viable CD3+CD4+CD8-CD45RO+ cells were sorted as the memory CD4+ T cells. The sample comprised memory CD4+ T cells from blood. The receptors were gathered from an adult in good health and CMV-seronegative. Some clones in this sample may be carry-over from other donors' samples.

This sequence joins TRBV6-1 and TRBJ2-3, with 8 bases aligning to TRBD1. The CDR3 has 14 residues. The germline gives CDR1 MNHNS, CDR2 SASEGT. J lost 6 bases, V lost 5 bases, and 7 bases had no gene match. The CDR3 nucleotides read TGTGCCAGCAGTCAGGGGGCGCGGACGGATACGCAGTATTTT. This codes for CASSQGARTDTQYF.

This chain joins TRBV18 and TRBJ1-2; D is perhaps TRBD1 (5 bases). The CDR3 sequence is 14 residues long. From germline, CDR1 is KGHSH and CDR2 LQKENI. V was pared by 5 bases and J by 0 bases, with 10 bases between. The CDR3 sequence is CASSLDRSNYGYTF. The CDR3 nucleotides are TGTGCCAGCTCATTAGACAGATCTAACTATGGCTACACCTTC.

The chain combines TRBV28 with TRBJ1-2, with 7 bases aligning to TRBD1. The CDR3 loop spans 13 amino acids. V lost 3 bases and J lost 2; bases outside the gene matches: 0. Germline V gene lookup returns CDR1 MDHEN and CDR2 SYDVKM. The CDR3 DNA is TGTGCCAGCAGTTTGGGACAGAACTATGGCTACACCTTC. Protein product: CASSLGQNYGYTF.

CDR3 protein: CAWSVLRNRGGLYGYTF. For the CDR3, the DNA is TGTGCCTGGAGTGTACTCCGAAACCGGGGGGGACTCTATGGCTACACCTTC. V usage is TRBV30 and J usage is TRBJ1-2; maybe TRBD1 (5 bases). The CDR3 contains 17 residues. Germline values: CDR1 GTSNPN, CDR2 SVGIG (reference sequence). V shed 0 bases and J shed 4 bases, with 21 bases lying between them. The whole variable domain, filled in from reference TRBV30 and TRBJ1-2, reads SQTIHQWPATLVQPVGSPLSLECTVEGTSNPNLYWYRQAAGRGLQLLFYSVGIGQISSEVPQNLSASRPQDRQFILSSKKLLLSDSGFYLCAWSVLRNRGGLYGYTFGSGTRLTVV.

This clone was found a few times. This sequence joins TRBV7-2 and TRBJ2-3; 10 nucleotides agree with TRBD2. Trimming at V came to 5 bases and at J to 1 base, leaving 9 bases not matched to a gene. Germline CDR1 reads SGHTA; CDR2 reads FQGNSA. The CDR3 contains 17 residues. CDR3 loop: CASSRRTSGDRTDTQYF. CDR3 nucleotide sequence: TGTGCCAGCAGCCGTAGGACTAGCGGAGATCGCACAGATACGCAGTATTTT.

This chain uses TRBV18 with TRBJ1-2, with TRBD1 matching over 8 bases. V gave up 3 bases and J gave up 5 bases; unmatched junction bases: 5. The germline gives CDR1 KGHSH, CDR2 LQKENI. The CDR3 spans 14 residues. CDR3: CASSPGDRFYGYTF. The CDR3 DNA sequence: TGTGCCAGCTCACCGGGGGACAGGTTTTATGGCTACACCTTC.

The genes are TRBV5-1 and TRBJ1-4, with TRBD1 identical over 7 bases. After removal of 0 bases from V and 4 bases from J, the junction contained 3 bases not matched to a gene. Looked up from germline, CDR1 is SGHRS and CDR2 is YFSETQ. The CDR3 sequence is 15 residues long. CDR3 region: CASSLGQGYNEKLFF. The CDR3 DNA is TGCGCCAGCAGCTTGGGACAGGGATATAATGAAAAACTGTTTTTT.

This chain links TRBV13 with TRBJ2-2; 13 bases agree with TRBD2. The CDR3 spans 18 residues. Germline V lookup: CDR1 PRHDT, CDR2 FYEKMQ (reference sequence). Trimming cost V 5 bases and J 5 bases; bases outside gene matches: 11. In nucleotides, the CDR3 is TGTGCCAGCAGCGCCCTAGGTTGGACTAGCGGGGGTACCGGGGAGCTGTTTTTT. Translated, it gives CASSALGWTSGGTGELFF.

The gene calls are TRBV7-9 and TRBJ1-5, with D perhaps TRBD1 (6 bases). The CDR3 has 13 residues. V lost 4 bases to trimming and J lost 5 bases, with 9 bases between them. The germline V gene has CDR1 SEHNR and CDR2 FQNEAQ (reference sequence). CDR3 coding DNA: TGTGCCAGCAGCTCTTACAGGGATCAGCCCCAGCATTTT. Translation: CASSSYRDQPQHF.

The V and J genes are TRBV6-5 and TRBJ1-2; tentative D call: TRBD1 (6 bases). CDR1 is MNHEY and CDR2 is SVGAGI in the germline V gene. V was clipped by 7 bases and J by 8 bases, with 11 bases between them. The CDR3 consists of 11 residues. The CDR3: CASTRGRGYTF. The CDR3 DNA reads TGTGCCAGCACCAGGGGTCGAGGCTACACCTTC.